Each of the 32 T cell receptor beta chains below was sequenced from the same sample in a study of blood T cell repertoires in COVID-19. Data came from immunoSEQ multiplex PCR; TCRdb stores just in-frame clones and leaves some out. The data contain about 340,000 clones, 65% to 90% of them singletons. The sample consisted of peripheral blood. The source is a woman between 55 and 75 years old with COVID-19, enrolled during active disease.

CDR3 in DNA: TGTGCCAGCTCACCACGCGCGACACCCAACACTGAAGCTTTCTTT. Its protein is CASSPRATPNTEAFF. J is TRBJ1-1 and V is TRBV18; D gene ambiguous. V lost 1 base, J lost 2 bases, and 11 bases lay in between. The CDR3 is made up of 15 amino acids. The germline V gene encodes CDR1 KGHSH and CDR2 LQKENI.

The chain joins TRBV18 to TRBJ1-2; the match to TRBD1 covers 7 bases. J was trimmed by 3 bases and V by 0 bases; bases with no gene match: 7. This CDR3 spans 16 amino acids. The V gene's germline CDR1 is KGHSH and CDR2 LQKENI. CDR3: CASSPPGRGRDYGYTF. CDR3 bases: TGTGCCAGCTCACCACCGGGTAGGGGGCGCGACTATGGCTACACCTTC.

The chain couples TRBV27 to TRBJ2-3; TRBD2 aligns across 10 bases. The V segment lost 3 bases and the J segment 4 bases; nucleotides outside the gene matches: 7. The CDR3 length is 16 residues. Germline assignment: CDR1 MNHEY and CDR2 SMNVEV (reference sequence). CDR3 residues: CASSFKLAGDPDTQYF. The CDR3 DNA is TGTGCCAGCAGTTTCAAGCTAGCGGGGGACCCAGATACGCAGTATTTT.

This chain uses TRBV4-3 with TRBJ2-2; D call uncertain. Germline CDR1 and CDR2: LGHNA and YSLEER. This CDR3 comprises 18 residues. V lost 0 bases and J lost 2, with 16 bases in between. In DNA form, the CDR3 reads TGCGCCAGCAGCCAAGAATCCCCCATGGCCCTCAACACCGGGGAGCTGTTTTTT. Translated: CASSQESPMALNTGELFF.

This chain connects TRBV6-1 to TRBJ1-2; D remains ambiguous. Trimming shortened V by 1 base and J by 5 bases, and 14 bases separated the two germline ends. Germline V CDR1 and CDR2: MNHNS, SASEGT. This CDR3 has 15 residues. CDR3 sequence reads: CASSEGQAGVYGYTF. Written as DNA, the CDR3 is TGTGCCAGCAGTGAAGGACAAGCCGGGGTGTATGGCTACACCTTC.

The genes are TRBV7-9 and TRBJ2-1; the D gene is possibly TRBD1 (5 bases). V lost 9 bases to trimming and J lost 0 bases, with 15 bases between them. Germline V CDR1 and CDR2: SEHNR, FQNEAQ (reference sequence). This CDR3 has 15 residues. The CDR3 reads CASSRGSSSYNEQFF. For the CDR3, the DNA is TGTGCCAGTAGTAGGGGCAGCAGCTCCTACAATGAGCAGTTCTTC.

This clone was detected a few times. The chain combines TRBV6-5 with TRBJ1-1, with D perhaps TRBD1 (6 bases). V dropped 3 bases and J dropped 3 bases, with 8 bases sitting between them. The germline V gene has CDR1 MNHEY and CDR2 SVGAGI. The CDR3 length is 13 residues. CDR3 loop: CASSYEGDTEAFF. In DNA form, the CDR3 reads TGTGCCAGCAGTTATGAGGGGGACACTGAAGCTTTCTTT.

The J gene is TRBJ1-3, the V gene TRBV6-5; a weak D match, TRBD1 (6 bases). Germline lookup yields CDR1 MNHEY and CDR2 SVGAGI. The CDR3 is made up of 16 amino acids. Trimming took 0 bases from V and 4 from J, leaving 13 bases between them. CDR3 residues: CASSYSNGGLGNTIYF. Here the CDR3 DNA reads TGTGCCAGCAGTTACTCGAACGGGGGGCTAGGAAACACCATATATTTT.

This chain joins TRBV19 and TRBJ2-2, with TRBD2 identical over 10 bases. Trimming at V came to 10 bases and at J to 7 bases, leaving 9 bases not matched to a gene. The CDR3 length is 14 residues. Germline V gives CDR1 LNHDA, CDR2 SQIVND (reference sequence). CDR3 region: CATSSGGSLGELFF. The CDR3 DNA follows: TGTGCCACATCTAGCGGGGGCTCCCTCGGGGAGCTGTTTTTT.

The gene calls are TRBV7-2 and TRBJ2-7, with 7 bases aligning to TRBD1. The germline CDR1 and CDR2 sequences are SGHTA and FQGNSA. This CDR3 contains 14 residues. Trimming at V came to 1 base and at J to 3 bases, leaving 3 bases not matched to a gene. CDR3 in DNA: TGTGCCAGCAGCTTAGGGGGACAGAACTACGAGCAGTACTTC. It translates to CASSLGGQNYEQYF. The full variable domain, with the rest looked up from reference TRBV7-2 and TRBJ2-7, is GAGVSQSPSNKVTEKGKDVELRCDPISGHTALYWYRQSLGQGLEFLIYFQGNSAPDKSGLPSDRFSAERTGGSVSTLTIQRTQQEDSAVYLCASSLGGQNYEQYFGPGTRLTVT.

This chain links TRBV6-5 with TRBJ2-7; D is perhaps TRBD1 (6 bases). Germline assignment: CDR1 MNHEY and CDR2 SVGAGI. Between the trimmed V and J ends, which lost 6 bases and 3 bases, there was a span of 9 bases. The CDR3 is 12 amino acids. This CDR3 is CASRQGYYEQYF. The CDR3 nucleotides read TGTGCCAGCAGACAGGGTTACTACGAGCAGTACTTC.

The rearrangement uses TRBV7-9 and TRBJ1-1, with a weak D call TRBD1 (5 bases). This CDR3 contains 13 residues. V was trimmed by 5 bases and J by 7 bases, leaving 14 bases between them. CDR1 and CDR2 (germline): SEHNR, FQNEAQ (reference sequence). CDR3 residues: CASSEGGHYEAFF. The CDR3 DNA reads TGTGCCAGCAGCGAAGGTGGACATTATGAAGCTTTCTTT.

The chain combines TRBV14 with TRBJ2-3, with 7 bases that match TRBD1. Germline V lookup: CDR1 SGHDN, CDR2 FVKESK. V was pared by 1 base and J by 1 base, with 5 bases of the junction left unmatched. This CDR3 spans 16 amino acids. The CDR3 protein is CASSQGDSWGTDTQYF. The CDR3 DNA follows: TGTGCCAGCAGCCAAGGGGACAGTTGGGGCACAGATACGCAGTATTTT.

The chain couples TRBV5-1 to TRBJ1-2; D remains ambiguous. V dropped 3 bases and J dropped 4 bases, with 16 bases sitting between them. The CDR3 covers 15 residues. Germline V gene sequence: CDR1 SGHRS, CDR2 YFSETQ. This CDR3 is CASSSGRPEGYGYTF. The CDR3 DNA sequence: TGCGCCAGCAGCTCCGGACGGCCCGAGGGCTATGGCTACACCTTC.

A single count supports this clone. Here the CDR3 DNA reads TGTGCCAGCAGCTTAAGCAGGGAGGAGTTCTTC. It yields the protein CASSLSREEFF. The V call is TRBV7-8, the J call TRBJ2-1; perhaps TRBD2 as D (6 bases). With 2 bases removed from V and 14 bases from J, the gap between germline ends came to 10 bases. The length of the CDR3 is 11 residues. In germline, CDR1 is SGHVS, CDR2 FQNEAQ.

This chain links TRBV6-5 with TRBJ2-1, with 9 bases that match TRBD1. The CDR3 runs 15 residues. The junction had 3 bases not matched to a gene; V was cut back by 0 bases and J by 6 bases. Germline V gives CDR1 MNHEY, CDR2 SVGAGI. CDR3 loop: CASSYSRTGVNEQFF. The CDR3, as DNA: TGTGCCAGCAGTTACTCGAGGACAGGGGTCAATGAGCAGTTCTTC.

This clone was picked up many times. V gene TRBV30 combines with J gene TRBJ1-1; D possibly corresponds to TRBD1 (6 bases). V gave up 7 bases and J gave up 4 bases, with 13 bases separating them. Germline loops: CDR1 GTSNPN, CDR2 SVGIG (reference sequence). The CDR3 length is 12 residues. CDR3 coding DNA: TGTGCCTCGACCCAGGGGAGCACTGAAGCTTTCTTT. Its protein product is CASTQGSTEAFF.

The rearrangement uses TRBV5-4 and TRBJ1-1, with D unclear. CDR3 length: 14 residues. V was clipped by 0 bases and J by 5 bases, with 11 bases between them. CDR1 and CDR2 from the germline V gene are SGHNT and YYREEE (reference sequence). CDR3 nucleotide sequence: TGTGCCAGCAGCTTGGCTCGGAGGCAAACTGAAGCTTTCTTT. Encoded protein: CASSLARRQTEAFF.

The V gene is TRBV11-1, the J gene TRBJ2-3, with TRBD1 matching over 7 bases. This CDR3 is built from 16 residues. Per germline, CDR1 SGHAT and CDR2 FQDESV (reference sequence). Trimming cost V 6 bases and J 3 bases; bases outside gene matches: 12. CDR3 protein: CASSFLRDSQTDTQYF. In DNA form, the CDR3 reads TGTGCCAGCAGTTTCCTTCGGGACAGCCAAACAGATACGCAGTATTTT.

CDR3 sequence: CASSQGPEALYEQYF. DNA for the CDR3: TGTGCCAGCAGCCAAGGGCCGGAGGCCCTCTACGAGCAGTACTTC. This chain joins TRBV3-1 (or the pseudogene TRBV3-2) and TRBJ2-7, with a weak D call TRBD2 (5 bases). Trimming cost V 1 base and J 3 bases, with 13 bases left between them. The CDR3 covers 15 residues. Germline V lookup: CDR1 LGHDT, CDR2 YNNKEL (reference sequence).

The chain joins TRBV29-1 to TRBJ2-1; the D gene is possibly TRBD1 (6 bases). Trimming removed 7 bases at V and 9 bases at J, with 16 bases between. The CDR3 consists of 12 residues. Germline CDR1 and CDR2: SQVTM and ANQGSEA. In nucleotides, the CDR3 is TGCAGCGCATCCCGAGCAGGGGCTGAGCAGTTCTTC. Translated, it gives CSASRAGAEQFF.

The CDR3: CASSLSGDQPQHF. The CDR3 nucleotides are TGTGCCAGCAGCTTGAGCGGGGATCAGCCCCAGCATTTT. The chain links TRBV5-8 to TRBJ1-5; no reliable D call. This CDR3 spans 13 amino acids. The V gene lost 1 base and the J gene lost 5 bases, with 7 bases spanning the gap. In germline, CDR1 is SGHTS, CDR2 YDEGEE.

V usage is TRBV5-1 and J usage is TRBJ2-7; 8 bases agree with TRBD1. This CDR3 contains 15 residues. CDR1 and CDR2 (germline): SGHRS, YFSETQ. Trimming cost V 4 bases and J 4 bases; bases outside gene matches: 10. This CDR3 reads CASSLDRGEWYEQYF. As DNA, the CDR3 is TGCGCCAGCAGCCTAGACAGGGGAGAATGGTACGAGCAGTACTTC.

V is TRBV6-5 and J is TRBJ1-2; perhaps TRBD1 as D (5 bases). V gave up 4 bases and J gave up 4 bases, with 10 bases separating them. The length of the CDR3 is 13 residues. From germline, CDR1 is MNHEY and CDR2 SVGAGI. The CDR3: CASSFIRGYGYTF. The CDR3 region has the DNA TGTGCCAGCAGTTTCATAAGGGGCTATGGCTACACCTTC.

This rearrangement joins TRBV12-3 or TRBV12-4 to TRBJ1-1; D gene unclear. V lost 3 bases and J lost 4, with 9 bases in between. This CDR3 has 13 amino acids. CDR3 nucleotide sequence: TGTGCCAGCAGTTTTGCCGGGGTCACTGAAGCTTTCTTT. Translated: CASSFAGVTEAFF.

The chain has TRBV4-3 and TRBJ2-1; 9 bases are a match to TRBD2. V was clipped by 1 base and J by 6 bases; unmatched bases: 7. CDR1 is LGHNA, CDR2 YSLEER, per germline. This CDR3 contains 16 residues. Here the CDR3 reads CASSQVGRGGFNEQFF. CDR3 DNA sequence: TGCGCCAGCAGCCAAGTTGGGCGGGGGGGGTTCAATGAGCAGTTCTTC.

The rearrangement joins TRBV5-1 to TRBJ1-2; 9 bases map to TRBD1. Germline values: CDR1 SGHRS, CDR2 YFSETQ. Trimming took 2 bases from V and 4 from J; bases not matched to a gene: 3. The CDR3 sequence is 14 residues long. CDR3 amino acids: CASSLGQGSYGYTF. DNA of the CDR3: TGCGCCAGCAGCTTAGGACAGGGGAGCTATGGCTACACCTTC.

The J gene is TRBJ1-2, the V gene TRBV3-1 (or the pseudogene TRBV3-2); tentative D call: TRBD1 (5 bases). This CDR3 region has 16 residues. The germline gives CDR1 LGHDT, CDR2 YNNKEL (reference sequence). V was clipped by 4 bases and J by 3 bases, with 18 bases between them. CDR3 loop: CASSLLGGDRDYGYTF. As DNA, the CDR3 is TGTGCCAGCAGCCTCCTTGGGGGGGATCGGGACTATGGCTACACCTTC.

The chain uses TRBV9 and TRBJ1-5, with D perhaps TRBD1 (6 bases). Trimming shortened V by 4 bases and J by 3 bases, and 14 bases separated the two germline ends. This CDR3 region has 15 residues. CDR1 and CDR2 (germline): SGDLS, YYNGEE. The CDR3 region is CASSSGGAYNQPQHF. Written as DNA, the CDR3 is TGTGCCAGCAGCTCGGGGGGGGCTTACAATCAGCCCCAGCATTTT.

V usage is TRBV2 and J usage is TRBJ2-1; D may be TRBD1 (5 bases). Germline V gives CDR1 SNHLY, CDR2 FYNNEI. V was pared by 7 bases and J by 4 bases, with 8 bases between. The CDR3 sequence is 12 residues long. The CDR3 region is CASNSGYNEQFF. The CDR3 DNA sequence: TGTGCCAGCAATTCAGGGTACAATGAGCAGTTCTTC.

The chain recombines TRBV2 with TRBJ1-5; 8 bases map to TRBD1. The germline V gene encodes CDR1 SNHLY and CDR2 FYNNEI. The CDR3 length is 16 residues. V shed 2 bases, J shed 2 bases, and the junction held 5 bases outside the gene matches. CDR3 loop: CASSEQGAVGNQPQHF. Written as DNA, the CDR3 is TGTGCCAGCAGTGAACAGGGGGCGGTGGGCAATCAGCCCCAGCATTTT.

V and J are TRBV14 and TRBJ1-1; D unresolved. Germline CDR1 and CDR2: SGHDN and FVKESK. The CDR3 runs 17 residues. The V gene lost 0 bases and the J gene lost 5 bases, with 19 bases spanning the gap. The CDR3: CASSQDLLQLTRTEAFF. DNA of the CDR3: TGTGCCAGCAGCCAAGATCTTTTACAGCTAACTAGGACTGAAGCTTTCTTT.